A selection of T cell receptor beta chains follows, all from one sample in a study of CD8 T cells in ankylosing spondylitis. TCRdb reprocessed the 5' RACE reads with MiXCR, giving one entry per CDR3 protein. The sample records approximately 220,000 distinct CDR3 sequences, more than 25% being singletons. Sequenced: blood, either unsorted or a sorted T cell fraction (not recorded which). All receptors derive from a male donor with ankylosing spondylitis or in good health (not recorded which). The conserved cysteine and the conserved F or W are not part of the CDR3 here. D genes are given only for firm matches.

d_call,cdr3_length,v_call,cdr3_aa
.,11,TRBV5-1,ASSLQGKDEQF
.,15,TRBV4-3,ASSQDRERLRTSEQF
.,12,TRBV12-3/TRBV12-4,ASSFRGMNTEAF
TRBD1,14,TRBV3-1,ASSRIGQGVGNEQF
TRBD1,12,TRBV12-3/TRBV12-4,ASSIQGTQNIQY
.,13,TRBV5-1,ASSWQGTDNTEAF
.,13,TRBV30,AWSIEQGHSYEQY
TRBD2,15,TRBV20-1,SARRRTSGSIHNEQF
.,12,TRBV12-3/TRBV12-4,ASSLEVSLTEAF
TRBD2,13,TRBV12-3/TRBV12-4,ASSPSGRMGETQY
.,11,TRBV5-5,ASSLVTTDTQY
.,11,TRBV12-3/TRBV12-4,ASSLQISYEQY
TRBD2,11,TRBV29-1,SVGGLAQETQY
.,13,TRBV5-1,ASSFGRTGANVLT
.,10,TRBV10-3,ATRWTAGEQY
TRBD2,11,TRBV28,ASSRSGRETQY
.,13,TRBV20-1,SASRVMSGEETQY